Given below is one T cell receptor beta chain in context. Antigen: not known. One end of the junction is discordant with germline, which a read error may explain. This CDR3 is 12 amino acids long. The germline gives CDR1 DFQATT, CDR2 SNEGSKA (reference sequence). Each donor supplied about 9.6 milliliters of peripheral blood. The data derive from a study of blood T cells in healthy people across ages. Overall study findings and caveats: Estimates based on one million T cells were treated as lower bounds. The unsorted PBMCs prevented any conclusive comparison of naive versus antigen-experienced cells.

Sample-barcoded 5' priming and a J-beta primer mix drove a second PCR of about 6 to 12 cycles. The template-switch adaptor, which had 12 random nucleotides, put a tag on each cDNA molecule. MiXCR, applied by TCRdb to the 5' RACE reads, yields one record per CDR3 protein. The sample holds about 1 million distinct CDR3 sequences, 40% to 55% seen once. Sequences were obtained from blood. The sequence was collected from a woman aged 60-75 years in good health. V is TRBV20-1 and J is TRBJ1-2; D is ambiguous. The CDR3 bases are TGCAGTGCTAGAGAAGGAGACTACGGCTACACCTTC. Its protein is CSAREGDYGYTF.